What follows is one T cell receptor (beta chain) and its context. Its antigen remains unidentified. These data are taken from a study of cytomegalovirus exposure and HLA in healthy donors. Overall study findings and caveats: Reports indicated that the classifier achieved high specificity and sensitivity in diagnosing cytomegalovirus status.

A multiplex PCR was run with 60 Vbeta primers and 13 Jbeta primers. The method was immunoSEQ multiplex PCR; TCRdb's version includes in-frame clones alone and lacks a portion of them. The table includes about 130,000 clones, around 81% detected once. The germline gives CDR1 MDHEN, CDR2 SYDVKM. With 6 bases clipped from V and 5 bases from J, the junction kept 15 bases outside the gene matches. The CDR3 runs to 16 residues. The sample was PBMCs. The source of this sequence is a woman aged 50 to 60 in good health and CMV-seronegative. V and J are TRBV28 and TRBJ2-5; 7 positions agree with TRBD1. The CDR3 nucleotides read TGTGCCAGCAGCTCTCGATGGACAGGTGACGGGGAGACCCAGTACTTC. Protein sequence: CASSSRWTGDGETQYF.